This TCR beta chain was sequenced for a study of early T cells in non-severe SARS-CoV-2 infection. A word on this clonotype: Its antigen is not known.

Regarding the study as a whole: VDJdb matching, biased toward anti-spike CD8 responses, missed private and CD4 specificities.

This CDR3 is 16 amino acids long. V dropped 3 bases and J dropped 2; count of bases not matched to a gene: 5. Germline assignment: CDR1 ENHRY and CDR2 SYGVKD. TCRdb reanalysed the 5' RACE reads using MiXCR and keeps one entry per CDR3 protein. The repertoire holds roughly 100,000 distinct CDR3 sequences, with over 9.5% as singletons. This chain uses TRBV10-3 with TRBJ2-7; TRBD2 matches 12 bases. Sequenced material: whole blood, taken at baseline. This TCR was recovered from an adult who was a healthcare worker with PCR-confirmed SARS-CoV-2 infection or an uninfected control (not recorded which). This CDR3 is CAISDPTSGGPYEQYF. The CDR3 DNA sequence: TGTGCCATCAGTGACCCGACTAGCGGGGGTCCCTACGAGCAGTACTTC.